The 25 T cell receptor beta chains presented below share a single source sample, sequenced in a study of beta chain features in type 1 diabetes. General study points: Patients with Type 1 diabetes showed moderately but significantly shorter TCRB CDR3s in all four CD4+ subsets.

Reverse transcribing all isolated RNA meant expressed TCRB transcripts were sequenced. TCRdb's copy holds only in-frame clones and misses some; the assay was immunoSEQ multiplex PCR. The table includes around 100,000 clones, roughly 28% detected once. Antigens for these TCRs are unknown. The sequenced material came from central memory CD4+ T cells from blood. All receptors derive from a woman in her late teens or twenties with type 1 diabetes.

The rearrangement uses TRBV15 and TRBJ2-3; 8 bases match TRBD1. Germline CDR1 is LNHNV and CDR2 is YYDKDF (reference sequence). V gave up 1 base and J gave up 7 bases; unmatched junction bases: 4. The CDR3 contains 14 residues. CDR3 sequence reads: CATSRGPGGNTQYF. The CDR3 coding sequence is TGTGCCACCAGCAGAGGGCCAGGGGGCAATACGCAGTATTTT.

J is TRBJ1-4 and V is TRBV29-1; TRBD1 is a possible D gene (6 bases). CDR3 length: 14 amino acids. Germline values: CDR1 SQVTM, CDR2 ANQGSEA. V dropped 7 bases and J dropped 4 bases, with 16 bases sitting between them. Here the CDR3 DNA reads TGCAGCGCCCACGGGGGGGCCCTTAATGAAAAACTGTTTTTT. It translates to CSAHGGALNEKLFF.

This clone showed up just once. The genes are TRBV28 and TRBJ2-2; TRBD1 agrees at 8 bases. J was trimmed by 5 bases and V by 5 bases; bases with no gene match: 10. Per germline, CDR1 MDHEN and CDR2 SYDVKM. This CDR3 is built from 16 residues. CDR3 nucleotide sequence: TGTGCCAGCAGTAAGAGACAGGGGCCCTTGACCGGGGAGCTGTTTTTT. It codes for CASSKRQGPLTGELFF.

A single count supports this clone. The genes are TRBV18 and TRBJ2-2; TRBD2 is a possible D gene (5 bases). The V gene's germline CDR1 is KGHSH and CDR2 LQKENI. CDR3 length equals 14 residues. The ends were cut back, 3 bases at V and 3 bases at J, with 8 bases in the middle. DNA for the CDR3: TGTGCCAGCTCACCTCGCGGGTACACCGGGGAGCTGTTTTTT. Translating gives CASSPRGYTGELFF.

This clone showed up just a few times. The chain is built from TRBV27 and TRBJ2-7; TRBD1 might be the D (5 bases). From germline, CDR1 is MNHEY and CDR2 SMNVEV (reference sequence). V lost 6 bases, J lost 2 bases, and 20 bases lay in between. The CDR3 totals 16 residues. Here the CDR3 reads CASSNHPPRGTYEQYV. Written as DNA, the CDR3 is TGTGCCAGCAGCAACCACCCCCCTAGGGGTACCTACGAGCAGTACGTC.

The genes are TRBV5-1 and TRBJ1-6; 7 bases map to TRBD1. The V gene end was trimmed by 0 bases and the J gene end by 9 bases; junction bases not matched to a gene: 9. Germline loops: CDR1 SGHRS, CDR2 YFSETQ. The CDR3 consists of 16 residues. The CDR3 DNA reads TGCGCCAGCAGCTTGGCTACAGCAGGGGGAAGTTCACCCCTCCACTTT. This sequence encodes CASSLATAGGSSPLHF.

This clone was seen a few times. The rearrangement links TRBV5-4 to TRBJ2-5; TRBD1 aligns across 8 bases. From germline, CDR1 is SGHNT and CDR2 YYREEE (reference sequence). V was clipped by 4 bases and J by 5 bases; unmatched bases: 10. CDR3 length equals 15 residues. Here the CDR3 DNA reads TGTGCCAGCAGCATCAGGGGGCGCGTGTGGGAGACCCAGTACTTC. Its protein is CASSIRGRVWETQYF.

This chain links TRBV6-6 with TRBJ2-2, with 7 bases lining up with TRBD1. CDR1 is MNHNY and CDR2 is SVGAGI in the germline V gene (reference sequence). The CDR3 is 15 residues long. Trimming took 7 bases from V and 4 from J; bases not matched to a gene: 9. Written as DNA, the CDR3 is TGTGCCAGCAACAGGGGTTCAGCGACCACCGGGGAGCTGTTTTTT. Its translation is CASNRGSATTGELFF.

CDR3 residues: CASSRTRSYEQYF. DNA of the CDR3: TGTGCCAGCTCAAGGACTCGTTCCTACGAGCAGTACTTC. This sequence joins TRBV18 and TRBJ2-7, with a possible D match to TRBD2 (5 bases). The CDR3 spans 13 residues. Trimming removed 5 bases from V and 1 base from J, with 9 bases in between. Germline V gene data show CDR1 as KGHSH and CDR2 as LQKENI.

Only a few counts were recorded for this clone. J is TRBJ2-1 and V is TRBV7-9; 10 nucleotides agree with TRBD1. V was pared by 7 bases and J by 7 bases, with 4 bases of the junction left unmatched. Germline V gene sequence: CDR1 SEHNR, CDR2 FQNEAQ (reference sequence). The CDR3 extends over 13 amino acids. The CDR3 sequence: CASIRTGGNEQFF. CDR3 DNA sequence: TGTGCCAGCATCAGGACAGGGGGTAATGAGCAGTTCTTC. Supplemented by reference TRBV7-9 and TRBJ2-1, the full variable domain reads DTGVSQNPRHKITKRGQNVTFRCDPISEHNRLYWYRQTLGQGPEFLTYFQNEAQLEKSRLLSDRFSAERPKGSFSTLEIQRTEQGDSAMYLCASIRTGGNEQFFGPGTRLTVL.

The CDR3 loop is CANSDTLYNEQFF. The CDR3 DNA sequence: TGTGCAAATTCGGACACCCTTTACAATGAGCAGTTCTTC. The chain couples TRBV30 to TRBJ2-1, with D possibly matching TRBD1 (5 bases). The CDR3 is 13 residues long. In germline, CDR1 is GTSNPN, CDR2 SVGIG (reference sequence).

This chain joins TRBV9 and TRBJ2-3; TRBD2 aligns across 12 bases. The CDR3 loop spans 16 amino acids. The germline V gene has CDR1 SGDLS and CDR2 YYNGEE. Germline trimming cut 4 bases from V and 1 base from J; bases unmatched to any gene: 4. CDR3 sequence reads: CASSSSGRARTDTQYF. DNA for the CDR3: TGTGCCAGCAGCTCTAGCGGGAGGGCCCGCACAGATACGCAGTATTTT.

The chain combines TRBV18 with TRBJ1-1; a possible D gene is TRBD1 (6 bases). The CDR3 totals 17 residues. V lost 2 bases and J lost 2, with 18 bases in between. CDR1 and CDR2 (germline): KGHSH, LQKENI. CDR3 bases: TGTGCCAGCTCACCAAATACAGGGACCCGCGTCAACACTGAAGCTTTCTTT. Translation gives CASSPNTGTRVNTEAFF.

This clone was seen a few times. The rearrangement uses TRBV25-1 and TRBJ2-1; 8 nucleotides match TRBD2. Trimming cost V 5 bases and J 0 bases; bases outside gene matches: 9. Germline lookup yields CDR1 MGHDK and CDR2 SYGVNS. This CDR3 has 17 amino acids. The CDR3 bases are TGTGCCAGCAGTAACTCTGCGGGAGGTCGCTCCTACAATGAGCAGTTCTTC. It yields the protein CASSNSAGGRSYNEQFF.

Here the CDR3 DNA reads TGTGCCAGCTCCCTCGGGCGGGAGAGCACAGATACGCAGTATTTT. Protein sequence: CASSLGRESTDTQYF. J is TRBJ2-3 and V is TRBV19, with 7 nucleotides matching TRBD2. Per germline, CDR1 LNHDA and CDR2 SQIVND (reference sequence). This CDR3 has 15 residues. V lost 9 bases to trimming and J lost 0 bases; unmatched junction nucleotides: 9.

This clone was detected a few times. The chain has TRBV5-6 and TRBJ2-1; 10 bases map to TRBD2. The CDR3 has 15 residues. V lost 2 bases, J lost 4 bases, and 3 bases stayed unmatched. CDR1 SGHDT and CDR2 YYEEEE come from the germline V gene. CDR3 region: CASSFPSGSYNEQFF. CDR3 DNA sequence: TGTGCCAGCAGCTTTCCTAGCGGGAGTTACAATGAGCAGTTCTTC.

Remarks on this clone: Other DNA sequences within the sample encode an identical CDR3. The V gene is TRBV5-1, the J gene TRBJ1-2, with 7 bases fitting TRBD1. Trimming removed 5 bases from V and 5 bases from J; junction bases left unmatched: 6. Germline-derived CDR1 and CDR2 are SGHRS and YFSETQ. The CDR3 sequence is 13 residues long. CDR3 residues: CASRTDRDYGYTF. In nucleotides, the CDR3 is TGCGCCAGCAGGACCGACAGGGATTATGGCTACACCTTC.

This clone has only a few counts. The genes are TRBV7-9 and TRBJ2-1; 13 bases are shared with TRBD2. V was clipped by 6 bases and J by 5 bases; unmatched bases: 7. The CDR3 sequence is 16 residues long. CDR1 and CDR2 from the germline V gene are SEHNR and FQNEAQ (reference sequence). Here the CDR3 reads CASSPPGLAGNNEQFF. As DNA, the CDR3 is TGTGCCAGCAGTCCCCCGGGACTAGCGGGAAACAATGAGCAGTTCTTC.

This clone was counted between two and nine times. This sequence joins TRBV7-2 and TRBJ2-7; 14 nucleotides align to TRBD2. CDR1 is SGHTA and CDR2 is FQGNSA in the germline V gene. J was trimmed by 3 bases and V by 2 bases; bases with no gene match: 6. This CDR3 has 17 amino acids. CDR3 sequence reads: CASSLIGTSGRSYEQYV. DNA for the CDR3: TGTGCCAGCAGCTTAATAGGGACTAGCGGGAGAAGCTACGAGCAGTACGTC.

This clone showed up just a few times. The rearrangement links TRBV11-3 to TRBJ2-1; no clear D gene. The CDR3 spans 13 residues. Germline-derived CDR1 and CDR2 are SGHNT and YENEEA. V was shortened by 3 bases and J by 7 bases, with 10 bases between the two germline ends. The CDR3 region has the DNA TGTGCCAGCAGCTTGAATAGTAGAAATGAGCAGTTCTTC. Translated: CASSLNSRNEQFF.

This clone was observed a handful of times. V is TRBV18 and J is TRBJ2-5, with D possibly being TRBD2 (6 bases). V was cut by 4 bases and J by 2 bases, with 14 bases left in between. CDR1 and CDR2 from the germline V gene are KGHSH and LQKENI. The length of the CDR3 is 15 residues. The CDR3 loop reads CASSLRLGRQETQYF. DNA of the CDR3: TGTGCCAGCTCACTACGGCTGGGGAGGCAAGAGACCCAGTACTTC.

The chain uses TRBV9 and TRBJ2-1, with 8 bases aligning to TRBD2. The germline CDR1 and CDR2 sequences are SGDLS and YYNGEE. The V segment lost 0 bases and the J segment 6 bases; nucleotides outside the gene matches: 2. The CDR3 length is 14 residues. The CDR3 here is CASSVGTSINEQFF. The CDR3 DNA reads as TGTGCCAGCAGCGTAGGGACTAGCATCAATGAGCAGTTCTTC.

This clone turned up a few times. The J gene is TRBJ2-2, the V gene TRBV7-9; 11 positions agree with TRBD2. V was pared by 3 bases and J by 6 bases, with 12 bases of the junction left unmatched. Per the germline V gene, CDR1 is SEHNR and CDR2 is FQNEAQ (reference sequence). There are 18 residues in the CDR3. Written as DNA, the CDR3 is TGTGCCAGCAGCTTGACAGTGGAGGCTAGCGGGAGGCCCGGGGAGCTGTTTTTT. Protein: CASSLTVEASGRPGELFF.

The chain links TRBV7-2 to TRBJ2-3; possible D gene TRBD2, 6 bases. This CDR3 spans 12 amino acids. CDR1 SGHTA and CDR2 FQGNSA come from the germline V gene. Trimming took off 5 bases at V and 6 bases at J, with 9 bases between the two ends. The CDR3 DNA reads as TGTGCCAGCAGCAAACTAGCCGATACGCAGTATTTT. It codes for CASSKLADTQYF.

This clone appeared a few times. This chain connects TRBV2 to TRBJ1-2; D uncertain. CDR1 SNHLY and CDR2 FYNNEI come from the germline V gene. The CDR3 loop spans 15 amino acids. V was cut by 1 base and J by 4 bases, with 13 bases left in between. The CDR3: CASSEGSQRGYGYTF. DNA of the CDR3: TGTGCCAGCAGTGAAGGGAGCCAAAGAGGCTATGGCTACACCTTC.